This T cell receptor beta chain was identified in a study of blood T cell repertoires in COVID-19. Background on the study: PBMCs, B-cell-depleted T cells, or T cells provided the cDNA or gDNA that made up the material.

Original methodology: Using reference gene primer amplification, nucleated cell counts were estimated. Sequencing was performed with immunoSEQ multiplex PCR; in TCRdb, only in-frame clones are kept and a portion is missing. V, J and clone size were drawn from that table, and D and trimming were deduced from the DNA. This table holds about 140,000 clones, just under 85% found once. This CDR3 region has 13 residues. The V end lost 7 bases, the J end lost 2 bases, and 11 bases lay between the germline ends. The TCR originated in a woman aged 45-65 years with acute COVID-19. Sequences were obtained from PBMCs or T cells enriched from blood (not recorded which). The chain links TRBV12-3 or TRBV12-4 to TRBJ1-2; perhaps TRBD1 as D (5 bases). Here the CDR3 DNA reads TGTGCCAGCACGTGGGGGGGGAACTATGGCTACACCTTC. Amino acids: CASTWGGNYGYTF.